Listed below are T cell receptor beta chains from one sample, sequenced in a study of blood T cell repertoires in COVID-19. Assay used: immunoSEQ multiplex PCR; TCRdb lists only in-frame clones, some missing. The sample records 200,000 to 250,000 clones, 80% to 90% being singletons. What was sequenced was peripheral blood. The receptor source for this set is a woman in her forties who had recovered from COVID-19. The CDR3 runs from the conserved cysteine through the conserved F or W. Fields, in order: clone size, J gene, V gene, D gene, CDR3 DNA, CDR3 protein. A D gene is named only where the DNA matches it firmly. Clone size is stated in some rows and not others, as once, few, many or a class when expanded.

clone size: -
J gene: TRBJ2-4
V gene: TRBV6-2/TRBV6-3
D gene: -
CDR3 DNA: TGTGCCAGCAGTATGACAGTAGCCAAAAACATTCAGTACTTC
CDR3 protein: CASSMTVAKNIQYF

clone size: -
J gene: TRBJ1-1
V gene: TRBV12-3/TRBV12-4
D gene: TRBD1
CDR3 DNA: TGTGCCAGCAACCCAGGGGGCGAGGGTGAAGCTTTCTTT
CDR3 protein: CASNPGGEGEAFF

clone size: once
J gene: TRBJ1-1
V gene: TRBV12-3/TRBV12-4
D gene: -
CDR3 DNA: TGTGCCAGCAGCCCCTGGGACATCACTGAAGCTTTCTTT
CDR3 protein: CASSPWDITEAFF

clone size: -
J gene: TRBJ1-2
V gene: TRBV11-1
D gene: -
CDR3 DNA: TGTGCCAGCAGCTTAGAGGGGCAGTTCGGCTACACCTTC
CDR3 protein: CASSLEGQFGYTF

clone size: -
J gene: TRBJ2-7
V gene: TRBV4-2
D gene: TRBD1
CDR3 DNA: TGTGCCAGCAGCCAAGAAGAGGACAGGCCCTACGAGCAGTACTTC
CDR3 protein: CASSQEEDRPYEQYF

clone size: few
J gene: TRBJ1-1
V gene: TRBV5-1
D gene: TRBD1
CDR3 DNA: TGCGCCAGCAGCTTGACCTTAGGACAGGGGGCGGAAGCTTTCTTT
CDR3 protein: CASSLTLGQGAEAFF

clone size: -
J gene: TRBJ2-5
V gene: TRBV7-6
D gene: TRBD1
CDR3 DNA: TGTGCCAGCACCGGATTGGGACAGCAAGAGACCCAGTACTTC
CDR3 protein: CASTGLGQQETQYF

clone size: -
J gene: TRBJ2-2
V gene: TRBV27
D gene: TRBD1
CDR3 DNA: TGTGCCAGCAGCCTCGACAGGGTCGCCGGGGAGCTGTTTTTT
CDR3 protein: CASSLDRVAGELFF

clone size: -
J gene: TRBJ1-2
V gene: TRBV7-8
D gene: -
CDR3 DNA: TGTGCCAGCAGCCCAGATGGCTATGGCTACACCTTC
CDR3 protein: CASSPDGYGYTF

clone size: -
J gene: TRBJ2-1
V gene: TRBV15
D gene: TRBD1
CDR3 DNA: TGTGCCACCAGCAGAGGGGACAGTCTTTACAATGAGCAGTTCTTC
CDR3 protein: CATSRGDSLYNEQFF

clone size: -
J gene: TRBJ1-2
V gene: TRBV28
D gene: -
CDR3 DNA: TGTGCCAGCAGTCCCGACAGTAACTATGGCTACACCTTC
CDR3 protein: CASSPDSNYGYTF

clone size: once
J gene: TRBJ2-7
V gene: TRBV5-1
D gene: TRBD1
CDR3 DNA: TGCGCCAGCAGCTTGGACAGGGGCCGATTCAGAGACTACGAGCAGTACTTC
CDR3 protein: CASSLDRGRFRDYEQYF

clone size: -
J gene: TRBJ2-5
V gene: TRBV11-2
D gene: TRBD2
CDR3 DNA: TGTGCCAGTAACCCTAATGCGGGGGGGGGCGTGGAGACCCAGTACTTC
CDR3 protein: CASNPNAGGGVETQYF

clone size: -
J gene: TRBJ2-7
V gene: TRBV9
D gene: TRBD1
CDR3 DNA: TGTGCCAAACCTACAGGGGACCACGAGCAGTACTTC
CDR3 protein: CAKPTGDHEQYF

clone size: few
J gene: TRBJ1-6
V gene: TRBV14
D gene: -
CDR3 DNA: TGTGCCAGCAGCCAAGACACCAGCTCCTATAATTCACCCCTCCACTTT
CDR3 protein: CASSQDTSSYNSPLHF

clone size: -
J gene: TRBJ2-4
V gene: TRBV6-5
D gene: -
CDR3 DNA: TGTGCCAGCAACGCAGGGATTTGGAACATTCAGTACTTC
CDR3 protein: CASNAGIWNIQYF

clone size: -
J gene: TRBJ2-7
V gene: TRBV7-2
D gene: TRBD2
CDR3 DNA: TGTGCCAGCAGCACCGGGGAGGGTTACGAGCAGTACTTC
CDR3 protein: CASSTGEGYEQYF

clone size: -
J gene: TRBJ1-2
V gene: TRBV12-3/TRBV12-4
D gene: -
CDR3 DNA: TGTGCCAGCAGTTTAGACAGGGACTATGGCTACACCTTC
CDR3 protein: CASSLDRDYGYTF

clone size: -
J gene: TRBJ1-5
V gene: TRBV2
D gene: -
CDR3 DNA: TGTGCCAGCAGTGAGTACACAAACTATAGCAATCAGCCCCAGCATTTT
CDR3 protein: CASSEYTNYSNQPQHF

clone size: -
J gene: TRBJ1-2
V gene: TRBV10-2
D gene: TRBD1
CDR3 DNA: TGCGCCAGCAGCGGGACAGGGGTTAAGGGCTACACCTTC
CDR3 protein: CASSGTGVKGYTF

clone size: -
J gene: TRBJ2-7
V gene: TRBV13
D gene: TRBD1
CDR3 DNA: TGTGCCAGCAGCTCCACTCGGACAGGGACTCCCTACGAGCAGTACTTC
CDR3 protein: CASSSTRTGTPYEQYF

clone size: -
J gene: TRBJ1-5
V gene: TRBV4-1
D gene: -
CDR3 DNA: TGCGCCAGCAGCCAAGATACAGTGATCAATCAGCCCCAGCATTTT
CDR3 protein: CASSQDTVINQPQHF

clone size: -
J gene: TRBJ1-3
V gene: TRBV12-3/TRBV12-4
D gene: -
CDR3 DNA: TGTGCCAGCAGCCTTATGGGAAACACCATATATTTT
CDR3 protein: CASSLMGNTIYF

clone size: -
J gene: TRBJ2-7
V gene: TRBV5-5
D gene: -
CDR3 DNA: TGTGCCAGCAGCTCACATCGAGGCGGGACAGAAAACTACGAGCAGTACTTC
CDR3 protein: CASSSHRGGTENYEQYF

clone size: -
J gene: TRBJ1-5
V gene: TRBV30
D gene: -
CDR3 DNA: TGTGCCTGGAGTAGAGGGGCAGGGGAAAATCAGCCCCAGCATTTT
CDR3 protein: CAWSRGAGENQPQHF

clone size: -
J gene: TRBJ2-2
V gene: TRBV19
D gene: -
CDR3 DNA: TGTGCCAGTCGGACGGGGTCAGGAGGGACCGGGGAGCTGTTTTTT
CDR3 protein: CASRTGSGGTGELFF

clone size: -
J gene: TRBJ1-1
V gene: TRBV12-2
D gene: -
CDR3 DNA: TGTGCAAGTCGCCCCCCCGGGAGCAGAAGGACTGAAGCTTTCTTT
CDR3 protein: CASRPPGSRRTEAFF

clone size: once
J gene: TRBJ2-3
V gene: TRBV15
D gene: -
CDR3 DNA: TGTGCCACCAGCAGAGATAAAGGGAAGGGGACGCAGTATTTT
CDR3 protein: CATSRDKGKGTQYF

clone size: once
J gene: TRBJ2-7
V gene: TRBV5-1
D gene: TRBD2
CDR3 DNA: TGCGCCAGCGGACTAGCGGGGGGGGAGCATTACGAGCAGTACTTC
CDR3 protein: CASGLAGGEHYEQYF

clone size: -
J gene: TRBJ2-7
V gene: TRBV6-5
D gene: -
CDR3 DNA: TGTGCCAGCAGTCGCGGGGTTCGAAGCTCCTACGAGCAGTACTTC
CDR3 protein: CASSRGVRSSYEQYF